This entry features one T cell receptor (beta chain) sequence. Its cognate antigen is unknown. The data originate from a study of T cell responses to AZD1222 COVID-19 vaccine. Study results and caveats: Just a handful of AZD1222 recipients were seropositive at baseline. Close to half of spike-specific TCRs reportedly recognize unmutated variant regions.

CDR3 length: 15 amino acids. V was clipped by 4 bases and J by 9 bases, with 20 bases between them. Germline loops: CDR1 SGHRS, CDR2 YFSETQ. Assay: immunoSEQ multiplex PCR; the TCRdb copy retains only in-frame clones and omits some. The table has under 60,000 clones, 89% seen once; the top ten hold over 4%. The sequences come from peripheral blood, collected 28 days after the second AZD1222 dose. The receptor's source is an adult who received the AZD1222 COVID-19 vaccine. The chain combines TRBV5-1 with TRBJ2-1, with D tentatively TRBD1 or TRBD2 (6 bases each). The CDR3 DNA reads as TGCGCCAGCAGCCCTCAGACTGGGGGGCTTGGTGAGCAGTTCTTC. Translating gives CASSPQTGGLGEQFF.